This T cell receptor (beta chain) was recovered during a study of cytomegalovirus exposure and HLA in healthy donors. Amplification used 60 Vbeta primers and 13 Jbeta primers. Produced via immunoSEQ multiplex PCR; TCRdb's table is partial and in-frame only. Seen here are around 140,000 clones, approximately 80% observed once, and the top ten hold 1.8%. Sequences were obtained from PBMCs. The receptor's source is a female donor in good health and CMV-seropositive.

The CDR3 region has the DNA TGTGCCATCAGTGAGTCGGTAGCGGGGGGGAATGAGCAGTTCTTC. This codes for CAISESVAGGNEQFF. The rearrangement joins TRBV10-3 to TRBJ2-1; 11 bases match TRBD2. V lost 0 bases and J lost 7; bases outside the gene matches: 2. CDR1 is ENHRY, CDR2 SYGVKD, per germline. The CDR3 is made up of 15 amino acids.